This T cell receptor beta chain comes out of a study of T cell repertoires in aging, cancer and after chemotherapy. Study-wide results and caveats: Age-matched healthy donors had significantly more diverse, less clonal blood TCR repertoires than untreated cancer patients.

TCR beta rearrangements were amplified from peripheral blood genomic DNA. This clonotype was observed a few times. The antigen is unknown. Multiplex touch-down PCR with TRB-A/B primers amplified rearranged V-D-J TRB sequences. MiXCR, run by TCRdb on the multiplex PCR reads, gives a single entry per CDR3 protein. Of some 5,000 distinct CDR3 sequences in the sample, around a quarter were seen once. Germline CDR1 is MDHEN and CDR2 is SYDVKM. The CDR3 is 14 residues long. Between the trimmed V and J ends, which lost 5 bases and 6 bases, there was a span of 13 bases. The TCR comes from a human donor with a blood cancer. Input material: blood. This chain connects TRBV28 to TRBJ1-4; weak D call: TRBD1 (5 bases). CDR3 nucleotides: TGTGCCAGCAGTCGACAGTCGTCTGATGAAAAACTGTTTTTT. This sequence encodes CASSRQSSDEKLFF.